Shown below are 32 T cell receptor beta chains from a single sample sequenced in a study of blood T cell repertoires in COVID-19. Clones were sequenced by immunoSEQ multiplex PCR, and TCRdb holds only the in-frame ones, with some missing. Among about 170,000 clones listed, roughly 80% were seen once. The sequenced sample consisted of PBMCs or T cells enriched from blood (not recorded which). The receptors were sampled from a man aged 50 to 59 who had recovered from COVID-19.

The chain links TRBV10-3 to TRBJ1-4, with D perhaps TRBD1 (6 bases). V gave up 8 bases and J gave up 5 bases, with 9 bases separating them. The CDR3 is 12 residues long. Germline CDR1 is ENHRY and CDR2 is SYGVKD. The CDR3 region has the DNA TGTGCCATCGGAACAGGGAATGAAAAACTGTTTTTT. This sequence encodes CAIGTGNEKLFF.

This chain connects TRBV27 to TRBJ2-5; 7 nucleotides match TRBD2. This CDR3 region has 14 residues. Trimming cost V 6 bases and J 5 bases; bases outside gene matches: 9. CDR1 is MNHEY and CDR2 is SMNVEV in the germline V gene (reference sequence). The CDR3 sequence: CASSEAGIYETQYF. For the CDR3, the DNA is TGTGCCAGCAGCGAAGCGGGGATTTACGAGACCCAGTACTTC.

This chain connects TRBV7-9 to TRBJ2-5, with a tentative D call TRBD2 (5 bases). Germline V gene data show CDR1 as SEHNR and CDR2 as FQNEAQ (reference sequence). V lost 4 bases to trimming and J lost 4 bases, with 7 bases between them. This CDR3 is 12 amino acids long. The CDR3 coding sequence is TGTGCCAGCAGCTCCGCGGGAGAGACCCAGTACTTC. This encodes CASSSAGETQYF.

The chain recombines TRBV3-1 (or the pseudogene TRBV3-2) with TRBJ2-1; D possibly corresponds to TRBD2 (6 bases). Trimming pared 1 base from V and 8 bases from J, leaving 9 bases between. Germline CDR1 is LGHDT and CDR2 is YNNKEL (reference sequence). This CDR3 comprises 13 residues. DNA of the CDR3: TGTGCCAGCAGCCAAGCTGGGGGGTATGAGCAGTTCTTC. The encoded protein is CASSQAGGYEQFF.

The rearrangement joins TRBV3-1 (or the pseudogene TRBV3-2) to TRBJ2-1; TRBD2 matches 8 bases. The V gene end was trimmed by 0 bases and the J gene end by 6 bases; junction bases not matched to a gene: 7. The CDR3 totals 16 residues. The germline V gene encodes CDR1 LGHDT and CDR2 YNNKEL (reference sequence). CDR3 in amino acids: CASSQDTSGGGNEQFF. CDR3 sequence (DNA): TGTGCCAGCAGCCAAGACACCAGCGGGGGCGGCAATGAGCAGTTCTTC.

This clone was observed a single time. This chain links TRBV21-1 with TRBJ1-1; the tabulated D call, TRBD1, remains unverified against the DNA. TRBV21-1 is marked as a pseudogene. The CDR3 has 16 amino acids. The CDR3 DNA follows: TGTGCCAGCAGCAAGAGGGACAGGGGGGGATACACTGAAGCTTTCTTT. Translated, it gives CASSKRDRGGYTEAFF.

V is TRBV11-2 and J is TRBJ2-7; 7 nucleotides align to TRBD1. Germline V gives CDR1 SGHAT, CDR2 FQNNGV. The CDR3 has 13 residues. Losses at the gene ends were 6 bases for V and 0 bases for J; bases not matched to a gene: 2. This CDR3 reads CASRHRGSYEQYF. The CDR3 bases are TGTGCCAGCAGACACAGGGGCTCCTACGAGCAGTACTTC.

J is TRBJ1-4 and V is TRBV4-1; TRBD1 matches at 10 bases. J lost 6 bases, V lost 0 bases, and 7 bases had no gene match. From germline, CDR1 is MGHRA and CDR2 YSYEKL. The CDR3 has 17 residues. The CDR3 region has the DNA TGCGCCAGCAGCCAAGATCCAAGACAGGGGGCAGATGAAAAACTGTTTTTT. As protein: CASSQDPRQGADEKLFF.

V gene TRBV12-5 combines with J gene TRBJ2-5; D is uncertain. This CDR3 is built from 15 residues. Trimming shortened V by 3 bases and J by 0 bases, and 11 bases separated the two germline ends. Germline CDR1 reads LGHNT; CDR2 reads FRNRAP. CDR3 region: CASGLSLWYQETQYF. CDR3 bases: TGTGCTAGTGGTTTAAGCCTTTGGTACCAAGAGACCCAGTACTTC.

DNA for the CDR3: TGTGCCAGTAGTCCCCCGGGAGGGCGTGGCTACACCTTC. Amino acids: CASSPPGGRGYTF. The genes are TRBV19 and TRBJ1-2; D gene unclear. Trimming left V 5 bases short and J 7 bases short, with 14 bases between. The CDR3 length is 13 residues. Germline CDR1 is LNHDA and CDR2 is SQIVND (reference sequence). Based on the CDR3 plus reference TRBV19 and TRBJ1-2, the full variable domain is DGGITQSPKYLFRKEGQNVTLSCEQNLNHDAMYWYRQDPGQGLRLIYYSQIVNDFQKGDIAEGYSVSREKKESFPLTVTSAQKNPTAFYLCASSPPGGRGYTFGSGTRLTVV.

The genes are TRBV28 and TRBJ2-3; D possibly corresponds to TRBD2 (6 bases). Per the germline V gene, CDR1 is MDHEN and CDR2 is SYDVKM. The CDR3 contains 14 residues. Between the trimmed V and J ends, which lost 8 bases and 1 base, there was a span of 13 bases. The CDR3 sequence: CASSRRGGTDTQYF. CDR3 DNA: TGTGCCAGCTCCAGGCGGGGAGGCACAGATACGCAGTATTTT.

This sequence joins TRBV7-6 and TRBJ1-5; D unclear. V dropped 1 base and J dropped 4 bases, with 14 bases sitting between them. The length of the CDR3 is 16 residues. Per the germline V gene, CDR1 is SGHVS and CDR2 is FNYEAQ. The CDR3 here is CASSLGSSTGNQPQHF. The CDR3 DNA follows: TGTGCCAGCAGCTTAGGCTCATCTACGGGAAATCAGCCCCAGCATTTT.

The chain couples TRBV18 to TRBJ1-3; 9 nucleotides match TRBD1. The germline V gene encodes CDR1 KGHSH and CDR2 LQKENI. The CDR3 consists of 15 residues. The trim removed 5 bases at V and 4 bases at J, leaving 6 bases unmatched. The CDR3 DNA is TGTGCCAGCTCAGCGGACAGGGGAGCCGGAAACACCATATATTTT. Encoded protein: CASSADRGAGNTIYF.

V and J are TRBV7-2 and TRBJ2-3; TRBD2 matches at 7 bases. The CDR3 contains 14 residues. Looked up from germline, CDR1 is SGHTA and CDR2 is FQGNSA. V trimming: 3 bases; J trimming: 4 bases; junction bases outside the gene matches: 4. The CDR3 is CASSFGGGADTQYF. The DNA of the CDR3 is TGTGCCAGCAGCTTTGGGGGGGGAGCAGATACGCAGTATTTT.

The chain uses TRBV28 and TRBJ1-5; TRBD1 agrees at 10 bases. This CDR3 is built from 17 residues. V shed 6 bases, J shed 2 bases, and the junction held 10 bases outside the gene matches. CDR1 and CDR2 (germline): MDHEN, SYDVKM. The CDR3 nucleotides are TGTGCCAGCAGAACAGGGACAGGGGTTTATGGCAATCAGCCCCAGCATTTT. Its translation is CASRTGTGVYGNQPQHF.

This clone was observed a handful of times. The rearrangement links TRBV5-6 to TRBJ1-1; D gene unclear. The ends were cut back, 4 bases at V and 7 bases at J, with 11 bases in the middle. Germline loops: CDR1 SGHDT, CDR2 YYEEEE. The CDR3 totals 12 residues. CDR3 nucleotides: TGTGCCAGCAGCATCCGACAAGTTGAAGCTTTCTTT. It codes for CASSIRQVEAFF.

This chain uses TRBV21-1 with TRBJ2-3; whether TRBD1, the table's D call, matches the DNA was not checked. TRBV21-1 is reported as a pseudogene. This CDR3 has 15 residues. The CDR3 here is CASSKLPGGTDTQYF. The CDR3 DNA sequence: TGTGCCAGCAGCAAACTCCCAGGGGGCACAGATACGCAGTATTTT.

The count of this clone is one. V gene TRBV2 combines with J gene TRBJ2-7, with TRBD1 matching 8 bases. CDR1 and CDR2 (germline): SNHLY, FYNNEI. The CDR3 is made up of 15 amino acids. The junction had 10 bases not matched to a gene; V was cut back by 6 bases and J by 3 bases. CDR3 sequence: CASRLTGTGSYEQYF. The CDR3 DNA reads TGTGCCAGCAGGCTCACCGGGACAGGAAGCTACGAGCAGTACTTC.

This clone was seen only a few times. The CDR3 DNA sequence: TGTGCCAGCAGCTTGGGGACAGGGGGATTATGGGTCACTGAAGCTTTCTTT. This gives the protein CASSLGTGGLWVTEAFF. This rearrangement joins TRBV5-6 to TRBJ1-1; 10 nucleotides align to TRBD1. Germline V gene lookup returns CDR1 SGHDT and CDR2 YYEEEE. V gave up 0 bases and J gave up 4 bases; unmatched junction bases: 9. The CDR3 length is 17 residues. The full variable domain, its missing parts supplied by reference TRBV5-6 and TRBJ1-1, is DAGVTQSPTHLIKTRGQQVTLRCSPKSGHDTVSWYQQALGQGPQFIFQYYEEEERQRGNFPDRFSGHQFPNYSSELNVNALLLGDSALYLCASSLGTGGLWVTEAFFGQGTRLTVV.

The rearrangement uses TRBV10-3 and TRBJ2-3, with D possibly TRBD2 on 5 matching bases. The CDR3 loop spans 14 amino acids. Germline-derived CDR1 and CDR2 are ENHRY and SYGVKD. V lost 7 bases, J lost 1 base, and 12 bases lay in between. In DNA, the CDR3 is TGTGCCATCACCCCCGCGGGCGGCACAGATACGCAGTATTTT. This codes for CAITPAGGTDTQYF.

The chain has TRBV7-3 and TRBJ2-7; D perhaps matches TRBD2 (5 bases). The CDR3 loop spans 15 amino acids. The V and J ends lost 4 bases and 3 bases respectively, with 16 bases between them. The germline gives CDR1 SGHTA, CDR2 FQGTGA. CDR3 DNA sequence: TGTGCCAGCAGCTACCGACCGAGCGGCTACTACGAGCAGTACTTC. As protein: CASSYRPSGYYEQYF.

The J gene is TRBJ1-2, the V gene TRBV10-3, with D maybe TRBD1 (6 bases). V was shortened by 7 bases and J by 6 bases, with 18 bases between the two germline ends. The length of the CDR3 is 14 residues. CDR1 and CDR2 (germline): ENHRY, SYGVKD. CDR3 DNA sequence: TGTGCCATCACGGAAGAGGGGGTAGTGGATGGCTACACCTTC. Residues: CAITEEGVVDGYTF.

The chain employs TRBV24-1 and TRBJ1-2, with D possibly being TRBD1 (5 bases). V shed 6 bases and J shed 1 base, with 26 bases lying between them. CDR1 is KGHDR and CDR2 is SFDVKD in the germline V gene. CDR3 length: 19 residues. This chain's CDR3 is CATSYSSPSAGPVNYGYTF. In DNA, the CDR3 is TGTGCCACCAGTTATTCCTCACCCTCGGCAGGGCCCGTTAACTATGGCTACACCTTC.

The rearrangement joins TRBV7-2 to TRBJ1-6, with unresolved D. CDR1 is SGHTA and CDR2 is FQGNSA in the germline V gene. This CDR3 has 16 amino acids. V lost 3 bases to trimming and J lost 7 bases, with 16 bases between them. Here the CDR3 DNA reads TGTGCCAGCAGCTTTATTCAGATGTCTTCCAATTCACCCCTCCACTTT. Protein product: CASSFIQMSSNSPLHF.

This clone was counted a single time. The CDR3: CASSPRGPSSYEQYF. In DNA, the CDR3 is TGTGCCAGCAGTCCCAGGGGCCCCAGCTCCTACGAGCAGTACTTC. The V gene is TRBV7-2, the J gene TRBJ2-7; D perhaps matches TRBD1 (6 bases). The germline V gene has CDR1 SGHTA and CDR2 FQGNSA. V was pared by 6 bases and J by 0 bases, with 15 bases between. CDR3 length: 15 amino acids. The variable domain in full, completed from reference TRBV7-2 and TRBJ2-7, reads GAGVSQSPSNKVTEKGKDVELRCDPISGHTALYWYRQSLGQGLEFLIYFQGNSAPDKSGLPSDRFSAERTGGSVSTLTIQRTQQEDSAVYLCASSPRGPSSYEQYFGPGTRLTVT.

V and J are TRBV7-3 and TRBJ2-1; 12 nucleotides line up with TRBD1. V shed 5 bases and J 7 bases; nucleotides not matched to a gene: 12. This CDR3 contains 17 residues. Germline V gives CDR1 SGHTA, CDR2 FQGTGA. The CDR3 region is CASSRYAGTGGSNEQFF. In DNA form, the CDR3 reads TGTGCCAGCAGCCGGTACGCCGGGACAGGGGGCAGTAATGAGCAGTTCTTC.

The CDR3 DNA is TGTGCCAGCAGTTTTACCCGGACAGATACTTATCAGCCCCAGCATTTT. This gives the protein CASSFTRTDTYQPQHF. The V call is TRBV6-2 or TRBV6-3, the J call TRBJ1-5; TRBD1 is a possible D gene (6 bases). V gave up 4 bases and J gave up 5 bases, with 18 bases separating them. The CDR3 totals 16 residues. From germline, CDR1 is MNHEY and CDR2 SVGEGT.

The chain is built from TRBV4-1 and TRBJ1-1, with D perhaps TRBD1 (6 bases). V was trimmed by 1 base and J by 1 base, leaving 10 bases between them. CDR1 and CDR2 from the germline V gene are MGHRA and YSYEKL. CDR3 length: 15 residues. The chain's CDR3 is CASSQGRGPNTEAFF. The CDR3 DNA follows: TGCGCCAGCAGCCAAGGCAGGGGACCGAACACTGAAGCTTTCTTT.

This chain joins TRBV7-2 and TRBJ1-2; 7 bases agree with TRBD1. J gave up 7 bases and V 0 bases, and 5 bases lay outside the gene matches. Per germline, CDR1 SGHTA and CDR2 FQGNSA. This CDR3 spans 14 amino acids. The CDR3, as DNA: TGTGCCAGCAGCTTAGCTACAGGGGATAGTGGCTACACCTTC. It yields the protein CASSLATGDSGYTF.

This chain links TRBV5-6 with TRBJ1-4, with D possibly being TRBD1 (6 bases). The CDR3 is made up of 13 amino acids. CDR1 SGHDT and CDR2 YYEEEE come from the germline V gene. Trimming took off 10 bases at V and 4 bases at J, with 14 bases between the two ends. The CDR3 sequence: CAGSDRRNEKLFF. The CDR3 region has the DNA TGTGCCGGATCGGACAGACGTAATGAAAAACTGTTTTTT. Together with reference TRBV5-6 and TRBJ1-4, the CDR3 gives the full variable domain: DAGVTQSPTHLIKTRGQQVTLRCSPKSGHDTVSWYQQALGQGPQFIFQYYEEEERQRGNFPDRFSGHQFPNYSSELNVNALLLGDSALYLCAGSDRRNEKLFFGSGTQLSVL.

The chain carries TRBV11-1 and TRBJ2-2, with D hard to call. This CDR3 is 14 amino acids long. CDR1 and CDR2 from the germline V gene are SGHAT and FQDESV (reference sequence). The ends were cut back, 3 bases at V and 6 bases at J, with 11 bases in the middle. The CDR3 reads CASSLGDGAGELFF. The CDR3 DNA follows: TGTGCCAGCAGCTTGGGCGACGGCGCCGGGGAGCTGTTTTTT.

The V gene is TRBV20-1, the J gene TRBJ2-3, with TRBD1 matching over 7 bases. CDR3 length: 13 residues. Unmatched junction bases numbered 6, after V lost 3 bases and J lost 6 bases. The germline V gene encodes CDR1 DFQATT and CDR2 SNEGSKA (reference sequence). The CDR3 region is CSASRTGTDTQYF. CDR3 DNA sequence: TGCAGTGCTAGTAGGACAGGAACGGATACGCAGTATTTT.